This entry is about one T cell receptor beta chain. Its target is unknown. The sample is drawn from a study of T cell responses to AZD1222 COVID-19 vaccine. Points from the study as a whole: Only 5 or 6 individuals given AZD1222 were seropositive at baseline. Dominant CD4 TCR responses targeted spike regions 160-218 and 743-854. No day 14 peak samples; only post-peak repertoires were characterized.

Trimming took off 5 bases at V and 11 bases at J, with 21 bases between the two ends. There are 14 residues in the CDR3. Germline lookup yields CDR1 SGHAT and CDR2 FQDESV (reference sequence). Profiling relied on immunoSEQ multiplex PCR, and the TCRdb table lists in-frame clones only, not all of them. The sample shows tens of thousands of clones, about 89% of them seen only once. The sample consisted of peripheral blood, taken 28 days after the second dose of the MenACWY control vaccine. The sequence came from an adult who received the MenACWY meningococcal vaccine as a control. V gene TRBV11-1 combines with J gene TRBJ1-1; D might be TRBD1 (6 bases). The CDR3 is CASSLGQSAGSAFF. The CDR3 region has the DNA TGTGCCAGCAGCCTAGGACAGAGTGCCGGTTCGGCTTTCTTT.